A selection of T cell receptor beta chains follows, all from one sample in a study of cytomegalovirus exposure and HLA in healthy donors. The method was immunoSEQ multiplex PCR; TCRdb's version includes in-frame clones alone and lacks a portion of them. Among 95,000 to 150,000 clones listed, 77% were seen once. Sequencing was performed on PBMCs. These receptors all stem from a human donor in good health. Each CDR3 is given with its conserved first and last residue. Each record gives: J gene, V gene, CDR3 protein.

j_gene: TRBJ1-2
v_gene: TRBV10-3
CDR3aa: CAISDAGQDYGYTF

j_gene: TRBJ2-5
v_gene: TRBV20-1
CDR3aa: CSVKGSGEQHF

j_gene: TRBJ1-1
v_gene: TRBV7-8
CDR3aa: CASSPTGDTEAFF

j_gene: TRBJ1-5
v_gene: TRBV4-1
CDR3aa: CASSQDQNSNQPQHF

j_gene: TRBJ2-7
v_gene: TRBV19
CDR3aa: CASSIFPTTRNYEQYF

j_gene: TRBJ1-5
v_gene: TRBV6-6
CDR3aa: CASLDRRRGNQPQHF

j_gene: TRBJ2-1
v_gene: TRBV12-5
CDR3aa: CASGSGLARDNEQFF

j_gene: TRBJ1-1
v_gene: TRBV28
CDR3aa: CASSGIGQGANTEAFF

j_gene: TRBJ1-2
v_gene: TRBV18
CDR3aa: CASSPTTESYGYTF

j_gene: TRBJ2-4
v_gene: TRBV5-1
CDR3aa: CASSLAAGEGGNIQYF

j_gene: TRBJ1-2
v_gene: TRBV5-5
CDR3aa: CASSSRDRGGKDYGYTF

j_gene: TRBJ2-7
v_gene: TRBV10-1
CDR3aa: CASSEVREQYF

j_gene: TRBJ1-5
v_gene: TRBV5-1
CDR3aa: CASSYTGGPGQPQHF

j_gene: TRBJ2-5
v_gene: TRBV19
CDR3aa: CASSARGKRETQYF

j_gene: TRBJ1-2
v_gene: TRBV19
CDR3aa: CASTPGNYGYTF

j_gene: TRBJ1-4
v_gene: TRBV19
CDR3aa: CATRQGRTNEKLFF

j_gene: TRBJ1-5
v_gene: TRBV2
CDR3aa: CASSERGHQGNQPQHF

j_gene: TRBJ2-3
v_gene: TRBV2
CDR3aa: CASPGGVLGRDTQYF

j_gene: TRBJ2-3
v_gene: TRBV19
CDR3aa: CASSIEGGPPAQYF

j_gene: TRBJ1-5
v_gene: TRBV15
CDR3aa: CATSRDGLSNQPQHF

j_gene: TRBJ1-1
v_gene: TRBV6-5
CDR3aa: CASSLTENTEAFF

j_gene: TRBJ2-1
v_gene: TRBV6-5
CDR3aa: CASSYGGRASGEQFF

j_gene: TRBJ1-1
v_gene: TRBV11-3
CDR3aa: CASRMTGDSTEAFF

j_gene: TRBJ1-6
v_gene: TRBV28
CDR3aa: CASSLQSSPLHF

j_gene: TRBJ2-3
v_gene: TRBV28
CDR3aa: CASSPQLDRISTDTQYF

j_gene: TRBJ1-5
v_gene: TRBV19
CDR3aa: CASSADRGSQPQHF

j_gene: TRBJ1-1
v_gene: TRBV7-9
CDR3aa: CSSSVDRGQGNTEAFF

j_gene: TRBJ2-1
v_gene: TRBV10-2
CDR3aa: CASSAGTRFDEQFF

j_gene: TRBJ1-5
v_gene: TRBV2
CDR3aa: CASRGDRDWDQPQHF

j_gene: TRBJ2-3
v_gene: TRBV5-5
CDR3aa: CASSSAIAGGWDTQYF

j_gene: TRBJ1-4
v_gene: TRBV7-9
CDR3aa: CASSLATGSGEKLFF

j_gene: TRBJ1-3
v_gene: TRBV19
CDR3aa: CASSIELSSGNTIYF

j_gene: TRBJ1-5
v_gene: TRBV28
CDR3aa: CASSFDRDTSSNQPQHF

j_gene: TRBJ2-5
v_gene: TRBV4-1
CDR3aa: CASRSGTSGRGGETQYF

j_gene: .
v_gene: TRBV11-2
CDR3aa: CASSSGAGMPYEQYF

j_gene: TRBJ1-1
v_gene: TRBV7-9
CDR3aa: CASTPPGAVTEAFF

j_gene: TRBJ1-3
v_gene: TRBV5-4
CDR3aa: CASSPDSYPGNTIYF

j_gene: TRBJ2-1
v_gene: TRBV4-2
CDR3aa: CASSSQTSQAYNEQFF

j_gene: TRBJ2-7
v_gene: TRBV18
CDR3aa: CASHGRQSYEQYF

j_gene: TRBJ1-5
v_gene: TRBV6-1
CDR3aa: CASSEAPGQGNQPQHF

j_gene: TRBJ2-2
v_gene: TRBV5-1
CDR3aa: CASGGQLNTGELFF

j_gene: TRBJ2-1
v_gene: TRBV6-4
CDR3aa: CASSPRTSGSEQFF